This TCR beta chain comes out of a study of T cell clusters in autoimmune cytopenias. Overall study context: TRB sequencing had a median approximately 53,000 reads and about 2,500 distinct clonotypes per sample. Regarding the study as a whole: The T cell clusters came from computational analysis alone and lack functional validation.

CDR3 length equals 15 residues. CDR1 and CDR2 (germline): SGHRS, YFSETQ. Frequency places this clonotype as medium-sized. What it binds is unknown. About 37,500 genome equivalents of blood DNA were amplified for TRB. TRB rearrangements were amplified by touch-down multiplex PCR with mixed TRB-A/B primers. TCRdb reprocessed the multiplex PCR reads, with one entry per CDR3 protein and no DNA. The sample table sets out thousands of distinct CDR3 sequences. The chain joins TRBV5-1 to TRBJ1-4. This sequence was found in a human donor with an autoimmune cytopenia or autoimmune hepatitis (not recorded which). Sequenced sample: peripheral blood. The CDR3 sequence: CASSLGAVVNEKLFF.